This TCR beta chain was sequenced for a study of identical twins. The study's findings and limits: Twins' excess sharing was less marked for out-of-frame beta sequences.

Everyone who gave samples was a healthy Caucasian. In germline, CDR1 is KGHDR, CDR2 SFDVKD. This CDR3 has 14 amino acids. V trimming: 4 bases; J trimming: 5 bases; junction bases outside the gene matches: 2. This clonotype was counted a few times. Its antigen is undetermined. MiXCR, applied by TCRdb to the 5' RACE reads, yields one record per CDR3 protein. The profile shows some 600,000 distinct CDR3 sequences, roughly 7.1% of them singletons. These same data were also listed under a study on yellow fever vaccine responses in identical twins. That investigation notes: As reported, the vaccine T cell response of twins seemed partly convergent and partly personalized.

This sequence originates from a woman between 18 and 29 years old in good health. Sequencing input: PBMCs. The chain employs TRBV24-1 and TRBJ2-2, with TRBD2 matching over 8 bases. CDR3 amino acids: CATSEIAGTGELFF. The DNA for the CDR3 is TGTGCCACCAGTGAGATAGCGGGAACCGGGGAGCTGTTTTTT.